This T cell receptor (beta chain) was identified in a study of control samples from healthy donors and cancer patients. Using immunoSEQ multiplex PCR, the repertoire was profiled, and TCRdb retains in-frame clones only, with some absent. This sample has about 85,000 clones, with 85% to 90% found just once. This clone was found once. CDR3 length equals 13 residues. CDR1 and CDR2 from the germline V gene are MNHEY and SVGAGI. Trimming stripped 6 bases from V and 1 base from J, with 9 bases between. The V call is TRBV6-5, the J call TRBJ1-1; the D gene is possibly TRBD1 (6 bases). This sequence originates from a woman aged 60-70 years in good health. Sequenced sample: blood. The CDR3 DNA follows: TGTGCCAGCAGCAGGGGTACGAACACTGAAGCTTTCTTT. Translated: CASSRGTNTEAFF.